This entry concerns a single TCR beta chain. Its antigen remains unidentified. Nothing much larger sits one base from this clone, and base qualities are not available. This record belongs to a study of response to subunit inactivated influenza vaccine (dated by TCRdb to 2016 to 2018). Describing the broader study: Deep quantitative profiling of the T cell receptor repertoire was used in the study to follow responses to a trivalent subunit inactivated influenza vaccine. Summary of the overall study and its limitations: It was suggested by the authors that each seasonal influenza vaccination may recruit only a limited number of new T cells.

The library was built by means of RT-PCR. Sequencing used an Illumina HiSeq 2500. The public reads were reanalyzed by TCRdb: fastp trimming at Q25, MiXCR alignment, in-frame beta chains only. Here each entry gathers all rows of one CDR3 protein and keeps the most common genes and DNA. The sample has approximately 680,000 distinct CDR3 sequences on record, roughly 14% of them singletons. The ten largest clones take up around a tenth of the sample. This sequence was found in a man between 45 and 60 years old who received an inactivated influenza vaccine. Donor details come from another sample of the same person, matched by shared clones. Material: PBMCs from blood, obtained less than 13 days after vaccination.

The CDR3 here reads CASTEVGLPYNEQFF. The bases read TGTGCCAGCACAGAAGTCGGTCTGCCTTACAATGAGCAGTTCTTC. The chain couples TRBV2 to TRBJ2-1; too little of a D gene remains to name it. The trim is 7 bases for V and 4 bases for J, with a gap of 17 bases between the germline ends. From its cysteine to its phenylalanine, the CDR3 spans 15 amino acids. The entry retains the CDR3 DNA only, 45 bases that are in frame from base 1. Sequences SNHLY (CDR1) and FYNNEI (CDR2) are obtained from the germline V gene.